The clone carrying this TCR beta chain was counted a few times. Its antigen remains unidentified. A second PCR, run for about 7 to 12 cycles, used a sample-barcoded 5' primer plus a J-beta primer mix. TCRdb recomputed calls from the 5' RACE reads with MiXCR, one row per CDR3 protein. Of roughly 730,000 distinct CDR3 sequences listed, around three fifths are singletons. The data were taken from a study of blood T cells in healthy people across ages. Regarding the study as a whole: Estimates based on one million T cells were treated as lower bounds.

Donor samples were obtained from healthy Caucasian individuals from Russia, aged about 6 to 95. The sequenced sample consisted of blood. This sequence originates from a man aged 35-49 years in good health.

The CDR3 DNA reads TGTGCCAGCAGCTTTGGACGGGGTGAGCAGTTCTTC. Protein: CASSFGRGEQFF. The chain couples TRBV7-3 to TRBJ2-1, with D tentatively TRBD2 (5 bases). The CDR3 spans 12 residues. Trimming removed 3 bases at V and 9 bases at J, with 9 bases between. Germline V gene lookup returns CDR1 SGHTA and CDR2 FQGTGA.